These 2 T cell receptor beta chains were sequenced from one sample in a study of cytomegalovirus exposure and HLA in healthy donors. It was with 60 Vbeta and 13 Jbeta primers that the PCR ran. Clones were read by immunoSEQ multiplex PCR, and TCRdb kept only the in-frame ones, dropping some. The sample shows about 100,000 clones, about 82% of them seen only once. Sequencing used PBMCs. These receptor sequences come from a man aged 25 to 45 in good health and CMV-seronegative.

This chain joins TRBV4-3 and TRBJ1-2; TRBD1 is a possible D gene (6 bases). This CDR3 has 14 residues. Germline CDR1 reads LGHNA; CDR2 reads YSLEER. Trimming took 3 bases from V and 7 from J, leaving 15 bases between them. This chain's CDR3 is CASSQRQQGGGYTF. The DNA for the CDR3 is TGCGCCAGCAGCCAGAGACAACAGGGTGGTGGCTACACCTTC.

This clone showed up just a few times. CDR3 DNA sequence: TGTGCCAGCGGGGGGGTCCACGTCCTGACTTTC. Amino acid sequence: CASGGVHVLTF. The chain is built from TRBV21-1 and TRBJ2-6; TRBD2 is the table's D call and was not checked against the DNA. TRBV21-1 represents a pseudogene. This CDR3 comprises 11 residues.